The present T cell receptor beta chain was sequenced within a study of molecular identifiers for immune sequencing clone quantification. V was pared by 2 bases and J by 13 bases, with 12 bases between. Per germline, CDR1 SGHNT and CDR2 YENEEA. The CDR3 contains 12 residues. Listed TCR primers, together with previously described methods, were used for the bulk TCR libraries. One entry per CDR3 protein, called by TCRdb with MiXCR from the PCR reads. The sample lists over 550,000 distinct CDR3 sequences; about 25% were seen once. The authors gated naive CD8 T cells as CD8+CD4-CCR7+CD45RA+ for sorting. What was sequenced was naive CD8+ T cells from blood, with Jurkat cell RNA spiked in. Subset in this sample: FACS-sorted CD8+CD4-CCR7+CD45RA+ naive T cells. The clonotype originates from a human donor in good health. Some libraries in this study had Jurkat cell RNA spiked in. V usage is TRBV11-3 and J usage is TRBJ2-1; either TRBD1 or TRBD2 may supply D (6 bases each). The CDR3 coding sequence is TGTGCCAGCAGCTTAAGGGGGGAAAGACAGTTCTTC. It yields the protein CASSLRGERQFF.